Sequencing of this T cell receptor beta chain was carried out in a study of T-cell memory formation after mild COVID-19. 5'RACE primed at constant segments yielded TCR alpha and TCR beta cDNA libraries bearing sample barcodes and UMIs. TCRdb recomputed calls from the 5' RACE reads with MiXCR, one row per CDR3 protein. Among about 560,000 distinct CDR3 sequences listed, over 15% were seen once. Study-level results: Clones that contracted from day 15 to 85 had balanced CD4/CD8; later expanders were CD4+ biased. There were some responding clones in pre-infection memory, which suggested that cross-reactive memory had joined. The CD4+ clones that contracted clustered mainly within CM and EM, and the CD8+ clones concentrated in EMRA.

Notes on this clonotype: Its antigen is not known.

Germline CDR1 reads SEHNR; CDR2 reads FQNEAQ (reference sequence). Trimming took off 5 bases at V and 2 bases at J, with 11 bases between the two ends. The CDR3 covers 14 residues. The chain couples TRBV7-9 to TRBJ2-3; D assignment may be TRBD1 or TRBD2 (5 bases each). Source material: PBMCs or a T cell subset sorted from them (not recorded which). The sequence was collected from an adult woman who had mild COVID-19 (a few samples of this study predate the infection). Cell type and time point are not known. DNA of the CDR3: TGTGCCAGCAGCCCAAGGGACGCCACAGATACGCAGTATTTT. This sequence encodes CASSPRDATDTQYF.